This is a list of T cell receptor beta chains from one sample in a study of PD-1 blockade in mismatch repair-deficient tumors. Profiled with immunoSEQ multiplex PCR; TCRdb holds only in-frame clones, not every one. The sample includes some 130,000 clones, roughly 86% of them seen just once. Specimen: peripheral blood, collected just under 74 weeks after starting pembrolizumab. All receptors derive from an adult with mismatch repair-deficient cancer. The CDR3 runs from the conserved cysteine through the conserved F or W. The D gene is left open where the match is weak. Clone size is not always given. Where it is, it says once, few, many or a class for expanded clones.

j_call d_call clone_size v_call cdr3_nt cdr3_aa
TRBJ1-1 NA NA TRBV9 TGTGCCAGCAGCGTAGGCGGTTCCATGAACACTGAAGCTTTCTTT CASSVGGSMNTEAFF
TRBJ1-5 TRBD1 NA TRBV19 TGTGCCAGTAGTATGGGCCGCGGACAGGGGAATCAGCCCCAGCATTTT CASSMGRGQGNQPQHF
TRBJ1-1 NA NA TRBV14 TGTGCCAGCAGCTGGGGCACTGAAGCTTTCTTT CASSWGTEAFF
TRBJ2-3 NA NA TRBV9 TGTGCCAGCAGCGTAGGAGGGCCGGTAGATACGCAGTATTTT CASSVGGPVDTQYF
TRBJ2-3 NA NA TRBV6-5 TGTGCCAGCAGTTACTCGATTAGCACAGATACGCAGTATTTT CASSYSISTDTQYF
TRBJ1-4 TRBD1 NA TRBV19 TGTGCCAGTAGTGCCGACAGGGGTACTGCTAATGAAAAACTGTTTTTT CASSADRGTANEKLFF
TRBJ2-7 NA NA TRBV13 TGTGCCAGCAGCCCAGGACGAGCCTACGAGCAGTACTTC CASSPGRAYEQYF
TRBJ2-5 TRBD2 NA TRBV9 TGTGCCAGCAGCGTCCACGCTCTCGGGGGACTAGCGGGACCTACCCAGTACTTC CASSVHALGGLAGPTQYF
TRBJ2-1 NA NA TRBV6-5 TGTGCCAGCAGTTACGGGGAAGGCGAGGAGCAGTTCTTC CASSYGEGEEQFF
TRBJ2-7 NA NA TRBV18 TGTGCCAGCTCACCCCCCGCGACCACCTACGAGCAGTACTTC CASSPPATTYEQYF
TRBJ2-7 NA NA TRBV11-3 TGTGCCAGCAGCTTTTTTGGGGGGAACTACGAGCAGTACTTC CASSFFGGNYEQYF
TRBJ2-7 NA NA TRBV1 TGCACCCTCCCGGTCGGCGGGGACAGGTTCCCCTACGAGCAGTACTTC CTLPVGGDRFPYEQYF
TRBJ1-4 NA NA TRBV27 TGTGCCAGCAGTTATGGCGGGGGCAGTGAAAAACTGTTTTTT CASSYGGGSEKLFF
TRBJ1-1 TRBD1 NA TRBV6-6 TGTGCCAGCAGTTCAACGACAGGGCTTCACACTGAAGCTTTCTTT CASSSTTGLHTEAFF
TRBJ1-4 TRBD1 NA TRBV19 TGTGCCAGTAGAGACACAGGGGTTGAAAAACTGTTTTTT CASRDTGVEKLFF
TRBJ1-5 TRBD1 NA TRBV27 TGTGCCAGCAGTCTCCAACAGGGGAGGAATCAGCCCCAGCATTTT CASSLQQGRNQPQHF
TRBJ2-7 NA medium-sized TRBV4-3 TGCGCCAGCAGCCGTGGGTCGGGGGACCCCTACGAGCAGTACTTC CASSRGSGDPYEQYF
TRBJ2-5 NA NA TRBV27 TGTGCCAGCAGTACTTTTGGACCTGCTCGGGAGACCCAGTACTTC CASSTFGPARETQYF
TRBJ2-1 NA NA TRBV11-3 TGTGCCAGCAGCTTTTGGGACTCTCACAATGAGCAGTTCTTC CASSFWDSHNEQFF
TRBJ1-2 NA NA TRBV6-5 TGTGCCAGCAGTCACTCCGTGGGGGAACGGGTTGGCTACACCTTC CASSHSVGERVGYTF
TRBJ1-2 NA NA TRBV7-6 TGTGCCAGCAGCAACGGGTTTTTCTACACCTTC CASSNGFFYTF
TRBJ2-7 NA NA TRBV19 TGTGCCAGTAGTCCCCACGGGTCCTACGAGCAGTACTTC CASSPHGSYEQYF
TRBJ2-7 NA NA TRBV9 TGTGCCAGCAGCGTAGGACTAGTTCCCGAGCAGTACTTC CASSVGLVPEQYF
TRBJ2-2 TRBD2 NA TRBV15 TGTGCCACCAGTATGCGGGGGTACACCGGGGAGCTGTTTTTT CATSMRGYTGELFF
TRBJ2-1 NA once TRBV5-1 TGCGCCAGCAGCCCAGGGTCAGGTGAGCAGTTCTTC CASSPGSGEQFF
TRBJ2-7 NA NA TRBV18 TGTGCCAGCTCACCACTTGGAAGACCGGGAGCGACCTACGAGCAGTACTTC CASSPLGRPGATYEQYF
TRBJ2-1 TRBD1 once TRBV7-6 TGTGCCAGCAGCTTGGGGCAGGGGGCGAATGAGCAGTTCTTC CASSLGQGANEQFF
TRBJ1-4 TRBD1 once TRBV4-1 TGCGCCAGCAGCCAATACGACAGGGGGAATGAAAAACTGTTTTTT CASSQYDRGNEKLFF
TRBJ1-4 NA NA TRBV11-2 TGTGCCAGCAGCCTTCACCCCGACGGGGAAAAACTGTTTTTT CASSLHPDGEKLFF
TRBJ2-1 NA NA TRBV11-2 TGTGCCAGCAGCTTAGAAGGGAGAAGCTCCTACAATGAGCAGTTCTTC CASSLEGRSSYNEQFF
TRBJ1-1 NA NA TRBV10-3 TGTGCCATCCGGGAGGGATTCACTGAAGCTTTCTTT CAIREGFTEAFF
TRBJ2-7 TRBD2 NA TRBV4-1 TGCGCCAGCAGCCAAGTAGGTCGACTAGCGGGAGGTTTCTCCTACGAGCAGTACTTC CASSQVGRLAGGFSYEQYF
TRBJ2-2 NA NA TRBV12-2 TGTGCAAGTCGCTCTATGAAGGGAGTCCTGAAACGCGGGGAGCTGTTTTTT CASRSMKGVLKRGELFF
TRBJ2-1 NA NA TRBV10-2 TGCGCCAGCAGTGAGACCGGTGAGCAGTTCTTC CASSETGEQFF
TRBJ1-2 TRBD1 NA TRBV5-6 TGTGCCAGCAGCTTGGTCGGGACAGGGGACTATGGCTACACCTTC CASSLVGTGDYGYTF
TRBJ2-5 TRBD2 NA TRBV11-2 TGTGCCAGCAGCCCCCAACTAGCGGGATCTCAAGAGACCCAGTACTTC CASSPQLAGSQETQYF
TRBJ1-5 NA NA TRBV5-6 TGTGCCAGCAGCTTGGTAGGCGGCAATCAGCCCCAGCATTTT CASSLVGGNQPQHF
TRBJ1-5 TRBD1 NA TRBV19 TGTGCCAGTAGTTTTCGGACAGGGCGTGACAATCAGCCCCAGCATTTT CASSFRTGRDNQPQHF
TRBJ2-5 NA NA TRBV10-2 TGCGCCAGCAGTGAGCCCGGGACATTACAAGAGACCCAGTACTTC CASSEPGTLQETQYF
TRBJ1-2 NA NA TRBV13 TGTGCCAGCAGCGTAAACGGGGGGAAGAACTATGGCTACACCTTC CASSVNGGKNYGYTF
TRBJ2-1 TRBD2 once TRBV10-3 TGTGCCATCAGTGTGAGAGCGGGAGGGGTCGATGAGCAGTTCTTC CAISVRAGGVDEQFF
TRBJ1-5 NA NA TRBV19 TGTGCCAGTAGTATCGCTAGTTCCCGCAATCAGCCCCAGCATTTT CASSIASSRNQPQHF
TRBJ2-7 NA NA TRBV11-1 TGTGCCAGCAGCTTAGCGTCGGACTACGAGCAGTACTTC CASSLASDYEQYF
TRBJ2-7 NA once TRBV27 TGTGCCAGCAGTTTGGGTAGCAACTACGAGCAGTACTTC CASSLGSNYEQYF
TRBJ2-1 TRBD2 NA TRBV5-6 TGTGCCAGCAGTCCTAGCGGGAGTGAGCAGTTCTTC CASSPSGSEQFF
TRBJ2-3 NA NA TRBV6-5 TGTGCCAGCACCCTGGTAGGCACAGATACGCAGTATTTT CASTLVGTDTQYF
TRBJ2-3 NA NA TRBV20-1 TGCAGTGCTAGAGACGACCGGGACTATTTT CSARDDRDYF
TRBJ2-3 TRBD2 NA TRBV6-6 TGTGCCAGCAGTTACTTGCGGACTAGCAAAGATACGCAGTATTTT CASSYLRTSKDTQYF
TRBJ1-5 TRBD1 once TRBV18 TGTGCCAGCTCACTGACCTCAGGGGGGGATAGCAATCAGCCCCAGCATTTT CASSLTSGGDSNQPQHF
TRBJ2-1 NA NA TRBV11-3 TGTGCCAGCAGCTTAGGCGACTCCCCAAACAATGAGCAGTTCTTC CASSLGDSPNNEQFF
TRBJ2-2 TRBD2 NA TRBV11-2 TGTGCCAGCAGCTTAGGACTAGCGAGTTACACCGGGGAGCTGTTTTTT CASSLGLASYTGELFF
TRBJ2-5 NA NA TRBV4-1 TGCGCCAGCAGCCAAGATACACCCCTAGGAACAACTATAGAAGAGACCCAGTACTTC CASSQDTPLGTTIEETQYF
TRBJ2-7 NA NA TRBV19 TGTGCCAGTAGTATCGGTAGCGGACCCTACGAGCAGTACTTC CASSIGSGPYEQYF
TRBJ1-2 TRBD1 NA TRBV5-5 TGTGCCAGCAGCTCGACGGAAGACAGGGGGCAAGGCTACACCTTC CASSSTEDRGQGYTF
TRBJ1-1 NA NA TRBV11-2 TGTGCCAGCAGCTTAGCCCAAAAGGGTACTGAAGCTTTCTTT CASSLAQKGTEAFF
TRBJ2-7 NA NA TRBV28 TGTGCCAGCAGTTTAGTCCGTAGGGGCTCCTACGAGCAGTACTTC CASSLVRRGSYEQYF
TRBJ2-2 NA NA TRBV27 TGTGCCAGCGGTCTTAATCTCTTGACCGGGGAGCTGTTTTTT CASGLNLLTGELFF
TRBJ1-2 NA NA TRBV29-1 TGCAGCGTTGATATTGGCGGCTACACCTTC CSVDIGGYTF